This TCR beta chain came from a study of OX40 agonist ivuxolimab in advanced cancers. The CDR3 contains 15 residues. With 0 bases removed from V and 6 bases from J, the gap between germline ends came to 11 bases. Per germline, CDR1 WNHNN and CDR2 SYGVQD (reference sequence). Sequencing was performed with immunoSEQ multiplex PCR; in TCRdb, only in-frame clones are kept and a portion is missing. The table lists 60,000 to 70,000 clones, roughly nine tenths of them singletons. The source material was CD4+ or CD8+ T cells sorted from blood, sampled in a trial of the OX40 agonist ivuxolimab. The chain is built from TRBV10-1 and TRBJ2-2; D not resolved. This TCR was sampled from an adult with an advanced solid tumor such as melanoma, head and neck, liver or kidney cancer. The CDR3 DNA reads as TGCGCCAGCAGTGAGTCTTCTAGAATAGCCGGGGAGCTGTTTTTT. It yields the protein CASSESSRIAGELFF.